The 13 T cell receptor beta chains given below trace back to one sample, sequenced in a study of T cell clonality in common variable immunodeficiency. The repertoire was sequenced with immunoSEQ multiplex PCR; TCRdb's copy has only in-frame clones and lacks some. Singletons are absent from the sample, which has under 50,000 clones. The sample comprised peripheral blood mononuclear cells. These receptors were obtained from a person aged 18 to 70 in good health.

This clone appeared many times. Sequencing ends 3 residues short of the CDR3 end; the germline J gene provides the rest. The chain employs TRBV13 and TRBJ2-1; TRBD2 matches 8 bases. V lost 4 bases, J lost 8 bases, and 10 bases stayed unmatched. Germline V lookup: CDR1 PRHDT, CDR2 FYEKMQ (reference sequence). This CDR3 is 15 amino acids long. The sequenced CDR3 bases are TGTGCCAGCAGCTCCTCCCGGGCGGGAGGCGATGAG. Its translation: CASSSSRAGGDE. The entire CDR3 is CASSSSRAGGDEQFF.

Points on this clone: The read ends 3 residues before the CDR3 terminus; that terminus is restored from the germline J gene. This sequence joins TRBV30 and TRBJ1-2; 7 positions match TRBD1. The CDR3 runs 13 residues. The V gene's germline CDR1 is GTSNPN and CDR2 SVGIG (reference sequence). CDR3 protein: CAWSHGQAWDYTF. The DNA read from the CDR3 is TGTGCCTGGAGCCATGGACAGGCCTGGGAC.

As regards this clone: The CDR3 end lies 3 residues beyond the end of the read and is filled in from the germline J gene. This chain links TRBV20-1 with TRBJ2-3, with TRBD2 identical over 10 bases. There are 16 residues in the CDR3. Germline values: CDR1 DFQATT, CDR2 SNEGSKA (reference sequence). CDR3 DNA, as far as it was read: TGCAGTGCTAGGCCCGTGGGAGCGGGGGGGCGTGAGACG. Its translation is CSARPVGAGGRET. The CDR3, in full, reads CSARPVGAGGRETQYF.

This clone was seen repeatedly, ten times or more. The CDR3 is cut off 3 residues early in the read; its end comes from the germline J gene. V and J are TRBV30 and TRBJ1-5; TRBD1 is a possible D gene (5 bases). Trimming took 3 bases from V and 3 from J, leaving 12 bases between them. Germline CDR1 reads GTSNPN; CDR2 reads SVGIG (reference sequence). The CDR3 sequence is 14 residues long. The CDR3 sequence is CAWRSGGSNQPQHF. Incomplete CDR3 DNA: TGTGCCTGGAGAAGCGGGGGTTCCAATCAGCCC.

This clone appeared many times. The read finishes 3 residues shy of the CDR3 end, and the germline J gene is used to complete it. The chain employs TRBV20-1 and TRBJ2-3; possible D gene TRBD1, 6 bases. Germline assignment: CDR1 DFQATT and CDR2 SNEGSKA (reference sequence). The V end was cut by 5 bases, the J end by 1 base, with 10 bases between. The CDR3 has 13 amino acids. CDR3 amino acids: CSAGTRRTDTQYF. The DNA read from the CDR3 is TGCAGTGCTGGGACACGCCGCACAGATACG.

Ten or more counts support this clone. The CDR3 extends 3 residues past the end of the read, so its final part is completed from the germline J gene. The V gene is TRBV5-1, the J gene TRBJ1-2, with D tentatively TRBD1 (6 bases). The CDR3 is 11 residues long. Germline lookup yields CDR1 SGHRS and CDR2 YFSETQ. The CDR3 sequence: CASSPGQTYTF. CDR3 bases read: TGCGCCAGCAGCCCCGGACAGACC.

This clone was seen many times. The read comes to an end 3 residues before the CDR3 does, leaving the germline J gene to fill in the end. J is TRBJ2-7 and V is TRBV2; 9 positions agree with TRBD1. Per the germline V gene, CDR1 is SNHLY and CDR2 is FYNNEI. This CDR3 region has 14 residues. J gave up 6 bases and V 5 bases, and 8 bases lay outside the gene matches. The CDR3 bases that were read are TGTGCCAGCAGTTCCGGGACAGGGAAAGGCGAG. The encoded protein is CASSSGTGKGE. The entire CDR3 sequence reads CASSSGTGKGEQYF.

This clone was found many times. The read falls 3 residues short of the CDR3 end, and the missing part is taken from the germline J gene. V usage is TRBV6-2 or TRBV6-3 and J usage is TRBJ2-1; 9 nucleotides match TRBD2. The CDR3 sequence is 16 residues long. The junction had 10 bases not matched to a gene; V was cut back by 3 bases and J by 7 bases. Looked up from germline, CDR1 is MNHEY and CDR2 is SVGEGT. CDR3 amino acids: CASSYGAGGPLNEQFF. CDR3 bases read: TGTGCCAGCAGTTATGGGGCGGGGGGGCCGCTTAATGAG.

This clone turned up a few times. The read comes to an end 3 residues before the CDR3 does, leaving the germline J gene to fill in the end. The chain carries TRBV7-9 and TRBJ1-2, with a tentative D call TRBD1 (5 bases). The CDR3 has 15 amino acids. Per germline, CDR1 SEHNR and CDR2 FQNEAQ (reference sequence). Incomplete CDR3 DNA: TGTGCCAGCAGCTTAGCAGGGGAACCTATTTTGGGC. Its translation is CASSLAGEPILG. The full CDR3 is CASSLAGEPILGYTF.

The CDR3 protein is CASSRTSGGGNEQFF. The covered CDR3 bases are TGCGCCAGCAGTCGAACTAGCGGGGGGGGCAATGAG. V is TRBV10-2 and J is TRBJ2-1; 13 bases map to TRBD2. The read terminates 3 residues ahead of where the CDR3 ends, so the germline J gene completes it. Per germline, CDR1 WSHSY and CDR2 SAAADI. This CDR3 region has 15 residues. J gave up 6 bases and V 5 bases, and 4 bases lay outside the gene matches.

This clone turned up a few times. The CDR3 end is not reached by the read, which stops 3 residues before it; the germline J gene fills it in. This sequence joins TRBV10-3 and TRBJ2-1, with TRBD2 matching over 9 bases. This CDR3 spans 15 amino acids. CDR1 ENHRY and CDR2 SYGVKD come from the germline V gene. The V and J ends lost 6 bases and 6 bases, in that order; junction bases with no gene match: 9. The CDR3 DNA, read in part, is TGTGCCATCAGCCTCCAGACTAGCGGCATCAATGAG. It is translated as CAISLQTSGINE. The whole CDR3 sequence is CAISLQTSGINEQFF.

This clone was recorded at least ten times. The read gets to within 3 residues of the CDR3 end, and the germline J gene fills in the rest. The chain carries TRBV5-1 and TRBJ1-1; no clear D. CDR3 size: 13 residues. Deletions cut 7 bases from V and 4 bases from J, with 14 bases between. Germline values: CDR1 SGHRS, CDR2 YFSETQ. CDR3 DNA, as far as it was read: TGCGCCAGCTGCCAGCGTGAAGGCACTGAA. Translating it yields CASCQREGTE. The whole CDR3 protein is CASCQREGTEAFF.

This clone was seen more than once but under ten times. The observed sequence ends 3 residues before the CDR3 terminus, with the missing tail filled in from the germline J gene. The chain employs TRBV19 and TRBJ1-2, with 12 bases lining up with TRBD1. This CDR3 spans 14 amino acids. V trimming: 5 bases; J trimming: 4 bases; junction bases outside the gene matches: 2. CDR1 is LNHDA and CDR2 is SQIVND in the germline V gene (reference sequence). Here the CDR3 reads CASSAGQGAYGYTF. Incomplete CDR3 DNA: TGTGCCAGTAGTGCGGGACAGGGGGCCTATGGC.